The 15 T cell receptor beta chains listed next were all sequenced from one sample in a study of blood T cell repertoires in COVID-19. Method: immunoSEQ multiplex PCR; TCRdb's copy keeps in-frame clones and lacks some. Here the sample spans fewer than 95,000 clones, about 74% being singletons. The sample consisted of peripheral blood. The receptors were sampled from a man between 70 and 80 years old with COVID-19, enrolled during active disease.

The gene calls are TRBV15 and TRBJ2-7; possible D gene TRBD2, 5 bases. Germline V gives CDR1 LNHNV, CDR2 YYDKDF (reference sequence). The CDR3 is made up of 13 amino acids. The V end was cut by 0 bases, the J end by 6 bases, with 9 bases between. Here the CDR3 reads CATSRDGLGEQYF. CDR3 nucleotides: TGTGCCACCAGCAGAGACGGACTCGGCGAGCAGTACTTC.

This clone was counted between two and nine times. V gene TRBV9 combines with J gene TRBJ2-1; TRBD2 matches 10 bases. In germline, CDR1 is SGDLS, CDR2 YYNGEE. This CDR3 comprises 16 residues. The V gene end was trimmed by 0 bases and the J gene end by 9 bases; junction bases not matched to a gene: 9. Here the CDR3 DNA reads TGTGCCAGCAGCGTAGGGCCTAGCGGGAGTGGGCCTGAGCAGTTCTTC. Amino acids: CASSVGPSGSGPEQFF.

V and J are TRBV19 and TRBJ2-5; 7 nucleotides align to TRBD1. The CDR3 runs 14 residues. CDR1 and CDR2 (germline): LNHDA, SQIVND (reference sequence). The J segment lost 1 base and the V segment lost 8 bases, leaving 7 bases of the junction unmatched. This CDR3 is CASRSTGAQETQYF. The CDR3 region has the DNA TGTGCCAGTCGAAGCACAGGGGCCCAAGAGACCCAGTACTTC.

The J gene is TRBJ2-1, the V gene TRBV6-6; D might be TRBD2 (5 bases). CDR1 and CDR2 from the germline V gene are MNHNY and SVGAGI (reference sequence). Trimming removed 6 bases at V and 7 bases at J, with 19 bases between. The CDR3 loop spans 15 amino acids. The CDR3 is CASSIARGPVNEQFF. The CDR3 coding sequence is TGTGCCAGCAGCATAGCACGGGGTCCCGTGAATGAGCAGTTCTTC.

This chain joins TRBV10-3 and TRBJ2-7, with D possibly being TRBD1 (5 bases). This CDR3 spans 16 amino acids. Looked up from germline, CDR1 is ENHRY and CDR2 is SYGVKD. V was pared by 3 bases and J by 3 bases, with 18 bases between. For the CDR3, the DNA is TGTGCCATCAGTGACACCCAGGGTATTTCCCTCTACGAGCAGTACTTC. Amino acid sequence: CAISDTQGISLYEQYF.

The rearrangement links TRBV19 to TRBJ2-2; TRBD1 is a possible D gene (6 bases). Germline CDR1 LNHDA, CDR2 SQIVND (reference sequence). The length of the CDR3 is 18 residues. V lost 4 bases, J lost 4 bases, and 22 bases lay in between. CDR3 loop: CASSSRNRQVVGTGELFF. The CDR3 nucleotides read TGTGCCAGTAGTAGTCGCAATCGACAGGTCGTTGGCACCGGGGAGCTGTTTTTT.

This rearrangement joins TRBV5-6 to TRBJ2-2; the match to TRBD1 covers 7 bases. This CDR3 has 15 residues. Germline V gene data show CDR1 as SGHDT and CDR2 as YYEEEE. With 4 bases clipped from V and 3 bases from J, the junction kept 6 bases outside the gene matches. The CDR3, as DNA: TGTGCCAGCAGCCCGGACAGGAGATACACCGGGGAGCTGTTTTTT. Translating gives CASSPDRRYTGELFF.

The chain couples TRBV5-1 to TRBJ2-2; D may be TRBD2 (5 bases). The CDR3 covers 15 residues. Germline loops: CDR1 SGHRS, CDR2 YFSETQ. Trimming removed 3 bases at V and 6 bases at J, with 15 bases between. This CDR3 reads CASSSGSRVSGELFF. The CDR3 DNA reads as TGCGCCAGCAGCTCCGGCTCGCGGGTATCCGGGGAGCTGTTTTTT.

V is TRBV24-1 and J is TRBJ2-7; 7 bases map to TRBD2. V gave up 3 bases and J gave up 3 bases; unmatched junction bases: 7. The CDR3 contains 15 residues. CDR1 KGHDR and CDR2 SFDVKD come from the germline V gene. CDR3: CATSDLRLADYEQYF. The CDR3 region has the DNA TGTGCCACCAGTGATCTAAGGCTAGCGGACTACGAGCAGTACTTC.

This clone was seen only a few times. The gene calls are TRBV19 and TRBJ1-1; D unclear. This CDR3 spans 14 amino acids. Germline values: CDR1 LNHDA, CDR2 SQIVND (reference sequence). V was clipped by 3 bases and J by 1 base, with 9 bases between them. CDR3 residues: CASSINPGNTEAFF. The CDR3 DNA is TGTGCCAGTAGTATCAACCCAGGGAACACTGAAGCTTTCTTT.

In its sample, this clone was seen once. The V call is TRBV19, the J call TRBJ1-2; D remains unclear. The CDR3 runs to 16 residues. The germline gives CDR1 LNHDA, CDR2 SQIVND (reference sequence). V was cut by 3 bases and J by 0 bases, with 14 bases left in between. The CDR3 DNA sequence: TGTGCCAGTAGTATTATGGAGACCGTTACTAACTATGGCTACACCTTC. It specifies CASSIMETVTNYGYTF.

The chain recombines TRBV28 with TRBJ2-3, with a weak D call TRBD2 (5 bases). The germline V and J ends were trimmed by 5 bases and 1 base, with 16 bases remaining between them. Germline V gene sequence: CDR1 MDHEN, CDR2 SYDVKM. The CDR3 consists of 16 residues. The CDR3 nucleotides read TGTGCCAGCAGTCCCCGGGGTAGCGTAGGCACAGATACGCAGTATTTT. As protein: CASSPRGSVGTDTQYF.

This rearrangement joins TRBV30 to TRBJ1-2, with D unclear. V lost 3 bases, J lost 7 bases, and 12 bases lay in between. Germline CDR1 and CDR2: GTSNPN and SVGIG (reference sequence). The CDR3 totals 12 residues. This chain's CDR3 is CAWRLYTSGYTF. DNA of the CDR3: TGTGCCTGGAGACTCTATACGAGTGGCTACACCTTC.

The CDR3 spells CAWSVDRGHDQPQHF. In DNA, the CDR3 is TGTGCCTGGAGTGTTGACAGGGGGCATGATCAGCCCCAGCATTTT. The chain couples TRBV30 to TRBJ1-5, with TRBD1 matching over 10 bases. The CDR3 length is 15 residues. V lost 0 bases, J lost 5 bases, and 4 bases stayed unmatched. CDR1 GTSNPN and CDR2 SVGIG come from the germline V gene (reference sequence).

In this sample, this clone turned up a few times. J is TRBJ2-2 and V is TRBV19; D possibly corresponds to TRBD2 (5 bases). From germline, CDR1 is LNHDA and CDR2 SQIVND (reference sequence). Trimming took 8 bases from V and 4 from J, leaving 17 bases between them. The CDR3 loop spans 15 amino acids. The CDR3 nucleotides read TGTGCCAGTGGCCCGGAGGAATTGTCCACCGGGGAGCTGTTTTTT. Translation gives CASGPEELSTGELFF. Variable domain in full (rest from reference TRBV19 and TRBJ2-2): DGGITQSPKYLFRKEGQNVTLSCEQNLNHDAMYWYRQDPGQGLRLIYYSQIVNDFQKGDIAEGYSVSREKKESFPLTVTSAQKNPTAFYLCASGPEELSTGELFFGEGSRLTVL.